This T cell receptor beta chain appears in the sequencing data of a study of vaccination and CD4 T cells after COVID-19. Across the whole study: According to the study, participants were given two doses of BNT162b2 or mRNA-1273 vaccine. The authors exposed cells to overlapping spike peptides derived from SARS-CoV-2, HCoV-NL63, HCoV-OC43 and HCoV-229E.

Germline V gene lookup returns CDR1 DFQATT and CDR2 SNEGSKA (reference sequence). Trimming cost V 5 bases and J 2 bases, with 13 bases left between them. The CDR3 length is 14 residues. On this clonotype: No antigen is known for it.

Sequencing of the DNA from cultured CD4+ T cells was carried out with the Oncomine TCR Beta short-read assay. Cultures of CD4+ T cells served as the source for extracting genomic DNA. MiXCR, run by TCRdb on the PCR reads, gives a single entry per CDR3 protein. The table shows about 24,000 distinct CDR3 sequences, with less than 80% occurring only once. Treatment denoted: roughly nine-day PBMC culture with coronavirus spike peptide pools or control peptides (ViraFEST assay). This TCR came from a human donor who had recovered from COVID-19. Sequencing used CD4+ T cells from blood, cultured in vitro. The V call is TRBV20-1, the J call TRBJ1-5, with TRBD1 as a possible D gene (5 bases). The CDR3 protein is CSAGWGAGNQPQHF. CDR3 nucleotides: TGCAGTGCTGGGTGGGGCGCAGGCAATCAGCCCCAGCATTTT.